These 27 T cell receptor beta chains came from one sample sequenced in a study of CD8+ T cells in alopecia areata. Reverse transcribed after extraction, RNA yielded cDNA as the sequencing template. Measured with immunoSEQ multiplex PCR; TCRdb has only the in-frame clones, and not every one. This table holds 180,000 or so clones, approximately 50% found once. Treatment noted: oral pan-JAK inhibitor, 5-10 mg twice daily. The sample in question was CD8+ T cells sorted from blood, obtained at week 52, from a patient treated with tofacitinib. The receptors were sampled from a human donor with alopecia areata.

Comment on this clone: This CDR3 is also generated by other DNA sequences in the sample. This chain connects TRBV18 to TRBJ1-5; 9 bases match TRBD1. With V trimmed by 3 bases and J by 7 bases, 4 bases remained unmatched. The germline V gene has CDR1 KGHSH and CDR2 LQKENI. The CDR3 spans 14 residues. In nucleotides, the CDR3 is TGTGCCAGCTCACCTCGACAGGGGGACCAGCCCCAGCATTTT. Translation gives CASSPRQGDQPQHF.

This clone came up a few times. This chain connects TRBV6-5 to TRBJ1-2; TRBD1 matches at 7 bases. Germline values: CDR1 MNHEY, CDR2 SVGAGI. The CDR3 is 13 amino acids. V trimming: 8 bases; J trimming: 3 bases; junction bases outside the gene matches: 6. This chain's CDR3 is CASYHRGDYGYTF. The CDR3 region has the DNA TGTGCCAGCTATCACAGGGGCGACTATGGCTACACCTTC.

About this clone itself: This CDR3 is also generated by other DNA sequences in the sample. CDR3 sequence: CASSLGSEAFF. CDR3 nucleotide sequence: TGCGCCAGCAGCCTTGGGAGCGAAGCTTTCTTT. The gene calls are TRBV5-1 and TRBJ1-1; D is undetermined. Germline-derived CDR1 and CDR2 are SGHRS and YFSETQ. The V gene lost 4 bases and the J gene lost 8 bases, with 9 bases spanning the gap. The CDR3 has 11 residues.

The sample holds a few counts of this clone. The CDR3 loop is CASSGGIGYTF. For the CDR3, the DNA is TGTGCCAGCAGCGGCGGGATTGGCTACACCTTC. The chain employs TRBV9 and TRBJ1-2; D is ambiguous. Between the trimmed V and J ends, which lost 3 bases and 7 bases, there was a span of 7 bases. Germline lookup yields CDR1 SGDLS and CDR2 YYNGEE. CDR3 length equals 11 residues. Together with reference TRBV9 and TRBJ1-2, the CDR3 gives the full variable domain: DSGVTQTPKHLITATGQRVTLRCSPRSGDLSVYWYQQSLDQGLQFLIQYYNGEERAKGNILERFSAQQFPDLHSELNLSSLELGDSALYFCASSGGIGYTFGSGTRLTVV.

J is TRBJ2-1 and V is TRBV19; the D gene is possibly TRBD2 (5 bases). This CDR3 has 17 residues. Germline V gene lookup returns CDR1 LNHDA and CDR2 SQIVND (reference sequence). Trimming took 5 bases from V and 9 from J, leaving 26 bases between them. CDR3 DNA: TGTGCCAGTAGTTATAGGTCCCTAGCTGGACTTGGTGGTGAGCAGTTCTTC. Protein sequence: CASSYRSLAGLGGEQFF.

The chain is built from TRBV7-9 and TRBJ1-2, with no clear D. The CDR3 runs 15 residues. Germline CDR1 SEHNR, CDR2 FQNEAQ (reference sequence). Trimming shortened V by 3 bases and J by 4 bases, and 15 bases separated the two germline ends. The CDR3 region is CASSLASPGSYGYTF. The CDR3 region has the DNA TGTGCCAGCAGCTTGGCTAGCCCGGGCTCCTATGGCTACACCTTC. The entire variable domain, with the rest obtained from reference TRBV7-9 and TRBJ1-2, is as follows: DTGVSQNPRHKITKRGQNVTFRCDPISEHNRLYWYRQTLGQGPEFLTYFQNEAQLEKSRLLSDRFSAERPKGSFSTLEIQRTEQGDSAMYLCASSLASPGSYGYTFGSGTRLTVV.

The chain employs TRBV7-9 and TRBJ2-1; 12 positions agree with TRBD2. Trimming cost V 3 bases and J 10 bases; bases outside gene matches: 10. CDR3 length: 16 residues. CDR1 is SEHNR and CDR2 is FQNEAQ in the germline V gene (reference sequence). In DNA form, the CDR3 reads TGTGCCAGCAGCTTCTCGGCTAGCGGGGGGGCATCCGAGCAGTTCTTC. This gives the protein CASSFSASGGASEQFF.

This clone appeared a few times. The chain couples TRBV9 to TRBJ1-1, with TRBD1 matching over 7 bases. CDR1 is SGDLS and CDR2 is YYNGEE in the germline V gene. V dropped 4 bases and J dropped 10; count of bases not matched to a gene: 16. This CDR3 spans 15 amino acids. CDR3 sequence reads: CASSPRLQQGTGAFF. CDR3 sequence (DNA): TGTGCCAGCAGCCCCAGACTCCAACAGGGGACGGGAGCTTTCTTT.

In its sample, this clone was seen a few times. This chain links TRBV4-3 with TRBJ2-1; no clear D. This CDR3 spans 17 amino acids. Per germline, CDR1 LGHNA and CDR2 YSLEER. Trimming pared 0 bases from V and 0 bases from J, leaving 12 bases between. This CDR3 is CASSQDSVDGSYNEQFF. The DNA for the CDR3 is TGCGCCAGCAGCCAAGATTCGGTGGACGGCTCCTACAATGAGCAGTTCTTC.

V gene TRBV27 combines with J gene TRBJ2-7; D is undetermined. This CDR3 contains 14 residues. Trimming stripped 0 bases from V and 4 bases from J, with 10 bases between. Germline V gene lookup returns CDR1 MNHEY and CDR2 SMNVEV (reference sequence). DNA for the CDR3: TGTGCCAGCAGTTTATCGGTTGAGGCGTACGAGCAGTACTTC. Protein product: CASSLSVEAYEQYF.

This chain uses TRBV7-9 with TRBJ2-1; unclear D gene. Per the germline V gene, CDR1 is SEHNR and CDR2 is FQNEAQ (reference sequence). Trimming took off 4 bases at V and 5 bases at J, with 18 bases between the two ends. The CDR3 loop spans 16 amino acids. The CDR3 region has the DNA TGTGCCAGCAGCTCCCTTGGCCGGGCCCGAAACAATGAGCAGTTCTTC. It translates to CASSSLGRARNNEQFF.

The V call is TRBV5-4, the J call TRBJ1-1; 7 bases are shared with TRBD1. The CDR3 extends over 15 amino acids. The J segment lost 5 bases and the V segment lost 4 bases, leaving 11 bases of the junction unmatched. Germline V gene sequence: CDR1 SGHNT, CDR2 YYREEE (reference sequence). CDR3 DNA: TGTGCCAGCAGCGACCGAGGGGGCGCGGAGACTGAAGCTTTCTTT. Translated, it gives CASSDRGGAETEAFF.

To note about this clone: At one of its ends the junction is not consistent with the germline gene, which may arise from a read error. The rearrangement joins TRBV27 to TRBJ1-6; the D gene is possibly TRBD1 (5 bases). Germline loops: CDR1 MNHEY, CDR2 SMNVEV (reference sequence). This CDR3 is 13 amino acids long. CDR3 residues: CASSFGTPPPLHF. In DNA form, the CDR3 reads TGTGCCAGCAGTTTCGGGACGCCACCACCACTCCACTTT.

The V and J genes are TRBV2 and TRBJ1-6; 8 positions match TRBD1. With V trimmed by 3 bases and J by 7 bases, 2 bases remained unmatched. Germline CDR1 SNHLY, CDR2 FYNNEI. This CDR3 has 14 residues. Written as DNA, the CDR3 is TGTGCCAGCAGTGACGACAGGGGAAATTCACCCCTCCACTTT. Residues: CASSDDRGNSPLHF.

In this sample, this clone turned up a few times. The chain combines TRBV27 with TRBJ2-5, with 9 positions matching TRBD2. This CDR3 contains 17 residues. Germline V gene data show CDR1 as MNHEY and CDR2 as SMNVEV (reference sequence). V lost 2 bases and J lost 1; bases outside the gene matches: 8. CDR3 in amino acids: CASSLIELAGPQETQYF. CDR3 DNA: TGTGCCAGCAGTTTAATTGAACTAGCGGGTCCCCAAGAGACCCAGTACTTC.

This sequence joins TRBV7-3 and TRBJ2-7, with a tentative D call TRBD2 (6 bases). The CDR3 totals 13 residues. The V end was cut by 1 base, the J end by 4 bases, with 8 bases between. Germline CDR1 reads SGHTA; CDR2 reads FQGTGA. This CDR3 reads CASSLMEGYEQYF. The DNA for the CDR3 is TGTGCCAGCAGCTTAATGGAGGGGTACGAGCAGTACTTC. Drawing the rest from reference TRBV7-3 and TRBJ2-7, the complete variable domain is GAGVSQTPSNKVTEKGKYVELRCDPISGHTALYWYRQSLGQGPEFLIYFQGTGAADDSGLPNDRFFAVRPEGSVSTLKIQRTERGDSAVYLCASSLMEGYEQYFGPGTRLTVT.

The chain carries TRBV7-9 and TRBJ1-1; tentative D call: TRBD1 (6 bases). This CDR3 contains 16 residues. V lost 1 base to trimming and J lost 6 bases, with 18 bases between them. The V gene's germline CDR1 is SEHNR and CDR2 FQNEAQ (reference sequence). Here the CDR3 DNA reads TGTGCCAGCAGCTTAGGGTTAGTCCAGGGGCTCGCTGAAGCTTTCTTT. Its translation is CASSLGLVQGLAEAFF.

The J gene is TRBJ1-5, the V gene TRBV25-1; D ambiguous. The CDR3 spans 14 residues. Germline V gene sequence: CDR1 MGHDK, CDR2 SYGVNS. The V and J ends lost 1 base and 0 bases respectively, with 4 bases between them. For the CDR3, the DNA is TGTGCCAGCAGTGAATTGAGTAGCAATCAGCCCCAGCATTTT. This translates into CASSELSSNQPQHF.

This chain links TRBV13 with TRBJ2-7, with TRBD1 matching over 7 bases. The junction had 7 bases not matched to a gene; V was cut back by 5 bases and J by 3 bases. Germline CDR1 is PRHDT and CDR2 is FYEKMQ (reference sequence). The CDR3 covers 14 residues. CDR3 DNA sequence: TGTGCCAGCAGCCGACCGGGACAGAGCTACGAGCAGTACTTC. This codes for CASSRPGQSYEQYF.

The genes are TRBV6-5 and TRBJ1-6, with TRBD1 as a possible D gene (5 bases). Per germline, CDR1 MNHEY and CDR2 SVGAGI. Trimming cost V 3 bases and J 7 bases, with 16 bases left between them. This CDR3 region has 16 residues. CDR3 sequence (DNA): TGTGCCAGCAGTTATGCGGTGGGGCAGGGAAATTCACCCCTCCACTTT. It specifies CASSYAVGQGNSPLHF.

This clone has a single count. The chain uses TRBV9 and TRBJ2-7, with D perhaps TRBD1 (5 bases). V shed 0 bases and J shed 0 bases, with 10 bases lying between them. From germline, CDR1 is SGDLS and CDR2 YYNGEE. The CDR3 length is 15 residues. This CDR3 is CASSVAPDNSYEQYF. CDR3 coding DNA: TGTGCCAGCAGCGTAGCTCCGGACAACTCCTACGAGCAGTACTTC.

The CDR3 loop is CASRPGLSTDTQYF. The CDR3 DNA reads TGTGCCAGCCGCCCGGGACTGAGCACAGATACGCAGTATTTT. The chain joins TRBV5-6 to TRBJ2-3, with D possibly being TRBD2 (6 bases). Germline-derived CDR1 and CDR2 are SGHDT and YYEEEE. This CDR3 is built from 14 residues. V lost 7 bases to trimming and J lost 0 bases, with 12 bases between them.

The V gene is TRBV15, the J gene TRBJ2-4, with 10 nucleotides matching TRBD2. The length of the CDR3 is 15 residues. V shed 0 bases and J 9 bases; nucleotides not matched to a gene: 5. Germline-derived CDR1 and CDR2 are LNHNV and YYDKDF (reference sequence). The CDR3 loop is CATSREAGGQVIQYF. The DNA for the CDR3 is TGTGCCACCAGCAGAGAAGCGGGGGGGCAGGTCATTCAGTACTTC.

The genes are TRBV6-5 and TRBJ1-1; the D is unclear. The germline V gene encodes CDR1 MNHEY and CDR2 SVGAGI. V was clipped by 4 bases and J by 9 bases, with 18 bases between them. The CDR3 sequence is 14 residues long. This chain's CDR3 is CASSLRQSASKAFF. The CDR3 DNA reads TGTGCCAGCAGTTTACGGCAATCAGCTTCCAAAGCTTTCTTT.

On this clone itself: Mismatch with germline at one junction end may stem from a read error. The chain joins TRBV2 to TRBJ1-2, with 7 bases that match TRBD1. Germline values: CDR1 SNHLY, CDR2 FYNNEI. The length of the CDR3 is 13 residues. CDR3 sequence: CASSEGDSYGYTF. CDR3 DNA sequence: TGTGCCAGCAGCGAAGGGGACAGCTATGGCTACACCTTC.

The chain combines TRBV30 with TRBJ1-2; TRBD1 is a possible D gene (5 bases). Between the trimmed V and J ends, which lost 0 bases and 4 bases, there was a span of 15 bases. CDR3 length: 15 residues. From germline, CDR1 is GTSNPN and CDR2 SVGIG (reference sequence). CDR3 nucleotide sequence: TGTGCCTGGAGTGTACCCCTCGAGCAGGGCTATGGCTACACCTTC. This translates into CAWSVPLEQGYGYTF.

The chain couples TRBV6-6 to TRBJ2-7, with no clear D. In germline, CDR1 is MNHNY, CDR2 SVGAGI (reference sequence). This CDR3 has 12 amino acids. Trimming removed 6 bases from V and 0 bases from J, with 6 bases in between. CDR3 region: CASSPSSYEQYF. CDR3 sequence (DNA): TGTGCCAGCAGCCCCTCCTCCTACGAGCAGTACTTC.